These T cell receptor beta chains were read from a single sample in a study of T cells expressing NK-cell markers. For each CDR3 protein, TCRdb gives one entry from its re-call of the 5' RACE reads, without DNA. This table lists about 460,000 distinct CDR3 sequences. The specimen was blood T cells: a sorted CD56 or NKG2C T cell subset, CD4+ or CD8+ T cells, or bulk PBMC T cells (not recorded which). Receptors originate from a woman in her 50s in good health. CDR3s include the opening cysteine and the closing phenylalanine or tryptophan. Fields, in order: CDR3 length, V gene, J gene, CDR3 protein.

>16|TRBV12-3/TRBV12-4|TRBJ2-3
CASSPRPTTSTDTQYF
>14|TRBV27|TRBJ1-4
CASSFLGNIGKLFF
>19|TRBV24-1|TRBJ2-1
CATSDGTSGRPTSYNEQFF
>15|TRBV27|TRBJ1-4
CASRGVAVYNEKLFF
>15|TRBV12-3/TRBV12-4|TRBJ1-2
CASSLAQGFNYGYTF
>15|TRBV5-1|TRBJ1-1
CASSQFTQLNTEAFF
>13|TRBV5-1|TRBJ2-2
CASKDLNTGELFF
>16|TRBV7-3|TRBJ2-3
CASSLTSGGSPYTQYF
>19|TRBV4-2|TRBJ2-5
CASSQGLDLIAGGGETQYF
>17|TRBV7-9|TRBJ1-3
CASSLGKFGQGTNTIYF
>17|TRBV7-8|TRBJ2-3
CASSLVIGPKDTDTQYF
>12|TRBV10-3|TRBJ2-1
CAIRTGKDEQFF
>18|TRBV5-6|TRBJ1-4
CASSLAGQGPRTNEKLFF
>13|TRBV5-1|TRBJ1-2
CASSLRAEHGYTF
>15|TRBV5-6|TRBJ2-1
CASSFVAGVHNEQFF
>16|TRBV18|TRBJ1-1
CASSPETGRWNTEAFF
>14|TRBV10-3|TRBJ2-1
CAISGRDLYNEQFF
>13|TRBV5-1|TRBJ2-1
CASSLQTYNEQFF
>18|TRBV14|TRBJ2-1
CASSPTSGRAPFYNEQFF
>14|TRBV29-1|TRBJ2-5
CSVTPTGAGETQYF
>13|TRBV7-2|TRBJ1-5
CASRDRVYQPQHF
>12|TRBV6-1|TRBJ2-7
CASNRAGYEQYF
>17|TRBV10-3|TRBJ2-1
CAISDPPGLGIWNEQFF
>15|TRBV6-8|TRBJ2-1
CASSNQAGGPLEQFF
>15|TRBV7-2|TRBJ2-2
CASSKWGIVTGELFF
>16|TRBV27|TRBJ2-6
CASSLRGGAGANVLTF
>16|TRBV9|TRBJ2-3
CASSPNLAGKTDTQYF
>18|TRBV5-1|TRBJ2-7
CASSRVSGTSGSSYEQYF
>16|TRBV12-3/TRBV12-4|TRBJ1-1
CASSFSPSRTSSEAFF
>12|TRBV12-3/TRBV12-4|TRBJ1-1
CASSVQGSGAFF
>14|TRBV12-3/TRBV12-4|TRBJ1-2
CASSFYSPQHGYTF
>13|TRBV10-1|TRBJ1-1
CATQTGLNTEAFF
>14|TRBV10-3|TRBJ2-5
CAISFRDIQETQYF
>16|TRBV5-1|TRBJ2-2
CASSYLAGSGTGELFF
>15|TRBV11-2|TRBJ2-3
CASSPQGPTVDTQYF
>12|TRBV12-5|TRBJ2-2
CASGRGTGELFF
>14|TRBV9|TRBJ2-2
CASSVVGWSGELFF
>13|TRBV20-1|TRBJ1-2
CSARIGALYGYTF
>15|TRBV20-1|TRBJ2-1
CSARVGPGSYNEQFF
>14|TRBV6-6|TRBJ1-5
CASSPLRGYQPQHF
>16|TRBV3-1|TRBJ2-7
CASSPIAGGPPYEQYF
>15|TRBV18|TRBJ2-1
CASSTVPLPNNEQFF
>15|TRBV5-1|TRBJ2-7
CASSSPGGRSYEQYF
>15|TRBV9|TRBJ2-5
CASSVVGSLRETQYF
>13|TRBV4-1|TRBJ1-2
CASSAQGVNGYTF
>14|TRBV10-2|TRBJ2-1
CASQTGPRYNEQFF
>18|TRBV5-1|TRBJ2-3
CASSLVFGSGSLADTQYF
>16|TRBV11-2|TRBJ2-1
CASSLGLHSSYNEQFF
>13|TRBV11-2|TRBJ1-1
CASSLNWNTEAFF
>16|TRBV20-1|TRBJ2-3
CSAARLRGASTDTQYF
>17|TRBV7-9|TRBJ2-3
CASSSYLVTGGPDTQYF
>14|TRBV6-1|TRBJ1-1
CASSTTVGMAEAFF